This T cell receptor (beta chain) stems from a study of T cells expressing NK-cell markers (dated by TCRdb to between 2020 and 2021). For the study in its entirety: In sorted CD3+CD56+NKG2C+, CD3+CD56+NKG2C- and CD3+CD56-NKG2C+ T-cell subsets from roughly 8 donors, TCR beta-chain repertoires were profiled. Among the eight sequenced donors, seven were HCMV-seropositive and one was HCMV-seronegative. Randomly selected healthy volunteers, three men and five women, were used as the eight sequenced donors. Libraries were sequenced as 2 x 150 bp reads on Illumina HiSeq 2000/2500, MiSeq or NextSeq.

CDR1 is given as MNHEY and CDR2 as SMNVEV, both from the germline V gene (reference sequence). The CDR3, from cysteine to phenylalanine, totals 15 residues. Only the protein is available. HCMV serostatus was determined by detecting HCMV-specific IgG in serum with a commercial ELISA kit. Ficoll density gradient centrifugation was used to isolate peripheral blood mononuclear cells from blood. What the research found in general, with its limitations: In six donors, the dominant CD3+CD56+NKG2C+ clonotypes ranked among the top 10 CD8+ clonotypes, making up roughly 1.0-7.0% of CD8+ T cells. It remained unclear whether the expanded NKG2C-expressing T cell clones were specific for HCMV antigens. Those dominant clonotypes were again the most abundant among CD3+CD56-NKG2C+ cells in several donors, at about 25-60.1%.

A remark on this clonotype: What this receptor recognizes is not known.

Sequencing used an Illumina HiSeq 2000. TCR beta cDNA libraries were made by 5'RACE template switching that added a universal primer site and unique molecular identifiers. cDNA synthesis was primed from the TCR beta constant segment and was followed by two successive PCR amplification steps. As for how the authors treated the data: MIGEC was used to demultiplex reads and group reads by UMI, and MiTCR was used to assemble and quantify clonotypes. To exclude erroneous sequences, only TCR cDNA sequences supported by at least two reads were retained. The tcR package was used for downstream repertoire analysis, with clonotypes matched between fractions based on CDR3 nucleotide sequence plus V segment. VDJmatch was used to annotate antigen specificity against VDJdb, with one amino acid substitution allowed in CDR3. TCRdb reprocessed the raw reads; every CDR3 protein sequence is a single record, and DNA is not supplied. It is TCRdb's table, rather than the study itself, that gives the V and J calls and clone size. The table for this sample lists 300,000 to 450,000 distinct CDR3 sequences. In total, the top ten clones hold roughly 5.2% of the sample.

This receptor was obtained from a man aged 18-75 years in good health. Here the chain combines TRBV27 and TRBJ2-7; the D call of TRBD2 rests on TCRdb alone, since no DNA is present to check it. Sequencing was performed on blood T cells: a sorted CD56 or NKG2C T cell subset, CD4+ or CD8+ T cells, or bulk PBMC T cells (not recorded which). The CDR3 in this case is CASSARGRGSYEQYF.